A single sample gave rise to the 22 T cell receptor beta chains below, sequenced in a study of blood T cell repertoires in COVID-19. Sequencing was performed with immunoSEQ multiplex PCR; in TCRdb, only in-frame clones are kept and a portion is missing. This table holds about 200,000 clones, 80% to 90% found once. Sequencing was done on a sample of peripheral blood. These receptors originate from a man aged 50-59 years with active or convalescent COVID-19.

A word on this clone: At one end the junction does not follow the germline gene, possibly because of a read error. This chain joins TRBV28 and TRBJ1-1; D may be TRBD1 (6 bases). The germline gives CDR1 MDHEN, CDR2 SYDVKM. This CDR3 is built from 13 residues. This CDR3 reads CASGFQGFAEAFF. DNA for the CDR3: TGTGCCAGCGGTTTCCAGGGGTTCGCTGAAGCTTTCTTT. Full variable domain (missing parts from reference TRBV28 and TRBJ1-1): DVKVTQSSRYLVKRTGEKVFLECVQDMDHENMFWYRQDPGLGLRLIYFSYDVKMKEKGDIPEGYSVSREKKERFSLILESASTNQTSMYLCASGFQGFAEAFFGQGTRLTVV.

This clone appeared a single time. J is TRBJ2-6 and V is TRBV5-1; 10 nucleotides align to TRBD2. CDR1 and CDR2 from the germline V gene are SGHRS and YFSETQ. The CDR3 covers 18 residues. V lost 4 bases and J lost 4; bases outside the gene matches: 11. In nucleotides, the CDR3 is TGCGCCAGCAGCGACCCTAGCGGGAGCAGGCCCGGGGCCAACGTCCTGACTTTC. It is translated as CASSDPSGSRPGANVLTF.

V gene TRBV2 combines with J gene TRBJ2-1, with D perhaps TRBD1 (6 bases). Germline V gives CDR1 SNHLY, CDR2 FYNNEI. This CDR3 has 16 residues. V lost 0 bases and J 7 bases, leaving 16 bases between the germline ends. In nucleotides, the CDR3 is TGTGCCAGCAGTGAAGCGGGATCTACAGGGTCGAATGAGCAGTTCTTC. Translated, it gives CASSEAGSTGSNEQFF.

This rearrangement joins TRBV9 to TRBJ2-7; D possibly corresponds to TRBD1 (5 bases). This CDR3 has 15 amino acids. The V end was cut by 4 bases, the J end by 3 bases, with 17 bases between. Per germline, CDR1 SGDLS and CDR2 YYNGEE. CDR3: CASSLGLTAGYEQYF. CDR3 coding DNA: TGTGCCAGCAGCCTGGGATTGACAGCCGGCTACGAGCAGTACTTC.

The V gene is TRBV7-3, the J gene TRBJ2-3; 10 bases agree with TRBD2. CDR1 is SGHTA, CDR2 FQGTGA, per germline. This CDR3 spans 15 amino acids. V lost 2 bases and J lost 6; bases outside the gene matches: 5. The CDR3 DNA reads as TGTGCCAGCAGCTTAGGCCTAGCGGGAGCGGATACGCAGTATTTT. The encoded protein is CASSLGLAGADTQYF.

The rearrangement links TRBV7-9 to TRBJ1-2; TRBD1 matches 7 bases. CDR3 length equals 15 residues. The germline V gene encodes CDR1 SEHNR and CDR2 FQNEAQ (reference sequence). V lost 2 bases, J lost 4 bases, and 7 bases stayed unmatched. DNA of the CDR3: TGTGCCAGCAGCTTAAGGGACAGCATCATCTATGGCTACACCTTC. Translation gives CASSLRDSIIYGYTF.

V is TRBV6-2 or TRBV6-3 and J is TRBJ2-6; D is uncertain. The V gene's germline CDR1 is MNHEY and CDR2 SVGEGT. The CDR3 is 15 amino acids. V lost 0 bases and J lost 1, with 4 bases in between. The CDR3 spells CASSYSSSGANVLTF. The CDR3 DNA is TGTGCCAGCAGTTACTCGAGTTCTGGGGCCAACGTCCTGACTTTC.

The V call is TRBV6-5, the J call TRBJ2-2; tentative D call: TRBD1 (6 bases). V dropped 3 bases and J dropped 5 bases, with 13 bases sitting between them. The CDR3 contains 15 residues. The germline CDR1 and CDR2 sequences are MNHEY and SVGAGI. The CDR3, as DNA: TGTGCCAGCAGTTATCCGACAGGCGCGACCGGGGAGCTGTTTTTT. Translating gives CASSYPTGATGELFF.

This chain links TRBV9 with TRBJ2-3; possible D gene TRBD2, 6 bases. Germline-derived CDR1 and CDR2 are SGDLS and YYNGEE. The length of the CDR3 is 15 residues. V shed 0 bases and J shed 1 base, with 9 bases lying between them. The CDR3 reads CASSVGERGTDTQYF. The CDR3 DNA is TGTGCCAGCAGCGTAGGGGAGCGGGGCACAGATACGCAGTATTTT.

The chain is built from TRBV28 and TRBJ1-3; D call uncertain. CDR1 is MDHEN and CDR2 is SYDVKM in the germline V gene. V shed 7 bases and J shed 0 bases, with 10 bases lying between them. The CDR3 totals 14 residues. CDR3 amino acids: CASIPSLSGNTIYF. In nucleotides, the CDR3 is TGTGCCAGCATCCCGTCCCTCTCTGGAAACACCATATATTTT.

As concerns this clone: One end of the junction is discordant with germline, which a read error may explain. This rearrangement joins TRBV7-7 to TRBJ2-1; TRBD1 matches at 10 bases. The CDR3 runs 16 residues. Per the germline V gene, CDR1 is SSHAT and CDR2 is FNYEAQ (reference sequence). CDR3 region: CASSSSGTGAGNEQFF. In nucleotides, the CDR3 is TGTGCTAGCAGCTCCTCCGGGACAGGGGCTGGCAATGAGCAGTTCTTC.

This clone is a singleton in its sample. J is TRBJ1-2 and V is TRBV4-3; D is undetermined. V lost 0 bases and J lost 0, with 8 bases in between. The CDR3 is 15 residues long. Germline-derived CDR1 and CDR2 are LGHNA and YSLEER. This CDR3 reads CASSQELGANYGYTF. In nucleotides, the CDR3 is TGCGCCAGCAGCCAAGAGCTAGGAGCTAACTATGGCTACACCTTC.

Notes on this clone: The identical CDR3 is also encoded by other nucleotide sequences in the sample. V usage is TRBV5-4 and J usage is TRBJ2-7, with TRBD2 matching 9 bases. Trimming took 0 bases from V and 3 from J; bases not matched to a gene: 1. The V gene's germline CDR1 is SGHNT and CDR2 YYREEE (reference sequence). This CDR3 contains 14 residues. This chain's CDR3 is CASSLDSGSYEQYF. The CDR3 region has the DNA TGTGCCAGCAGCTTGGATAGCGGGAGCTACGAGCAGTACTTC.

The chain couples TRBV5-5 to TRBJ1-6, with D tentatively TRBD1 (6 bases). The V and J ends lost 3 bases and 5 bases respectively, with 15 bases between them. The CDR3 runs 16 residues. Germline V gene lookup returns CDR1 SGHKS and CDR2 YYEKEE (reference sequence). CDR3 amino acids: CASSSTGSLDNSPLHF. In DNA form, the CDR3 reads TGTGCCAGCAGCTCCACAGGGTCATTGGATAATTCACCCCTCCACTTT.

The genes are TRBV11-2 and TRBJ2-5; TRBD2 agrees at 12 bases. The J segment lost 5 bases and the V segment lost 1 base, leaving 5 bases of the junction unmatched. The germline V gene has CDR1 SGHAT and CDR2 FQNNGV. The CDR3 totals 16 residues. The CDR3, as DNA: TGTGCCAGCAGCTTAGGTGGACTAGCGGGATCCGAGACCCAGTACTTC. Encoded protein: CASSLGGLAGSETQYF.

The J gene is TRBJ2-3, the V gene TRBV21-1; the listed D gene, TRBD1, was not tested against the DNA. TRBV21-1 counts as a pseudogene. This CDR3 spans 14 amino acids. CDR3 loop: CASSSRTGGDTQYF. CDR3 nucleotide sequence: TGTGCCAGCAGCTCCAGGACAGGGGGAGATACGCAGTATTTT.

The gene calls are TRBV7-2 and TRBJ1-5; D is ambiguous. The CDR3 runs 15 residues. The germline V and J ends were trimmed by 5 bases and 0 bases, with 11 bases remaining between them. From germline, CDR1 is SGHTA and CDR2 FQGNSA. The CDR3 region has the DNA TGTGCCAGCAGCCCCGGAAGCGCTAGCAATCAGCCCCAGCATTTT. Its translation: CASSPGSASNQPQHF.

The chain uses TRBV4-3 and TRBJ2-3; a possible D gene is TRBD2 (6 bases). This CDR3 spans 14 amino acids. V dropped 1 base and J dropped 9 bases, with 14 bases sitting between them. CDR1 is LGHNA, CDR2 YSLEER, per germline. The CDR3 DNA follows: TGCGCCAGCAGCCAAGCCCGGGGAGGAGCGACGCAGTATTTT. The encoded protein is CASSQARGGATQYF.

The DNA for the CDR3 is TGTGCCAGCAGCAACCCAAGGACAGGCCCGGATCGAGGTAAACTGTTTTTT. Translating it yields CASSNPRTGPDRGKLFF. The V and J genes are TRBV21-1 and TRBJ1-4; the D call in the table, TRBD1, was not verified against the DNA. TRBV21-1 corresponds to a pseudogene. The CDR3 extends over 17 amino acids.

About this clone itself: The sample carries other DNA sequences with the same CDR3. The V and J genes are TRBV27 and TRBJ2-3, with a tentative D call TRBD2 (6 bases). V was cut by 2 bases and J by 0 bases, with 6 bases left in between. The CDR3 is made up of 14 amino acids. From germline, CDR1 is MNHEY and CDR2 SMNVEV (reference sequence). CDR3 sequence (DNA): TGTGCCAGCAGTTTAGCGGGAAGCACAGATACGCAGTATTTT. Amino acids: CASSLAGSTDTQYF.

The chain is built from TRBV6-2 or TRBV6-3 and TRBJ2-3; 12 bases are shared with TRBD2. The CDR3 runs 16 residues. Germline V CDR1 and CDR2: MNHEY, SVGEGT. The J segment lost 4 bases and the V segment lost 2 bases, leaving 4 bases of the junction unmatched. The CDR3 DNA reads TGTGCCAGCAGTTACGAACTAGCGGGGGGATCAGATACGCAGTATTTT. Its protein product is CASSYELAGGSDTQYF.

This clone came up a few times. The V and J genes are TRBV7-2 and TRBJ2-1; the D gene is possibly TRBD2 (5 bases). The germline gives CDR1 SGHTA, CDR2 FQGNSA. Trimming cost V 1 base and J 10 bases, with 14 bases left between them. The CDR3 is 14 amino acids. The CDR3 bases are TGTGCCAGCAGCTTAGTCGGGGTATCTGGCGAGCAGTTCTTC. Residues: CASSLVGVSGEQFF.